This T cell receptor beta chain was sequenced in a study of blood T cell repertoires in COVID-19. The wider study: Sites in the United States, Italy and Spain provided acute and convalescent COVID-19 samples. Sources were T cells, B-cell-depleted T cells, or PBMCs; the material itself was cDNA or gDNA.

In the original workflow: Estimation of nucleated cell counts relied on the amplification of reference gene primers. Libraries were prepared by immunoSEQ multiplex PCR; TCRdb keeps only in-frame clonotypes and omits some of them. That table is the source of V, J and clone size, and D and trimming were worked out from the DNA. The table has about 78,000 clones, 90% seen once. Germline V gene sequence: CDR1 SGHTA, CDR2 FQGTGA. The CDR3 has 13 amino acids. The germline V and J ends were trimmed by 2 bases and 4 bases, with 8 bases remaining between them. This clone was seen once. The receptor was derived from a woman aged 45-65 years in a cohort sampled during active COVID-19. The V gene is TRBV7-3, the J gene TRBJ2-5; a weak D match, TRBD2 (5 bases). Sequencing was done on a sample of peripheral blood. CDR3 nucleotide sequence: TGTGCCAGCAGCTTAGAGGGAAGAGAGACCCAGTACTTC. This sequence encodes CASSLEGRETQYF.